The table lists the clone carrying this T cell receptor (beta chain) with a few counts. Its antigen is as yet unknown. This specimen belongs to a study of cytomegalovirus exposure and HLA in healthy donors. The wider study: HLA-typed donors contributed around 88 million unique TCRs, which were held in an early data release.

Study results and caveats: No immune exposure information besides CMV serostatus was available.

J gave up 7 bases and V 8 bases, and 8 bases lay outside the gene matches. CDR1 and CDR2 (germline): SNHLY, FYNNEI. This CDR3 contains 14 residues. The PCR had 60 Vbeta and 13 Jbeta primers. Libraries were prepared by immunoSEQ multiplex PCR; TCRdb keeps only in-frame clonotypes and omits some of them. The table records about 43,000 clones, roughly half of them present only once. Input material: PBMCs. The clonotype comes from a man aged 55-75 years in good health and CMV-seronegative. The chain couples TRBV2 to TRBJ2-2, with TRBD1 identical over 9 bases. In nucleotides, the CDR3 is TGTGCCAGCGACAGGGGGGCAAGCGGCGGGGAGCTGTTTTTT. Its translation is CASDRGASGGELFF.